The T cell receptor (beta chain) under discussion was sequenced for a study of blood T cell repertoires in COVID-19. Across the whole study: Both acute and convalescent COVID-19 samples were obtained from the United States, Italy and Spain.

Germline CDR1 is DFQATT and CDR2 is SNEGSKA (reference sequence). CDR3 length: 14 amino acids. Germline trimming cut 3 bases from V and 3 bases from J; bases unmatched to any gene: 8. Sequencing used immunoSEQ multiplex PCR; TCRdb keeps in-frame clones, though not all of them. In the table there are 290,000 or so clones, 85% of which are singletons. Sequencing was carried out using peripheral blood. V is TRBV20-1 and J is TRBJ2-7; 7 nucleotides match TRBD2. The source of this sequence is a man aged 45-60 years with active or convalescent COVID-19. The DNA of the CDR3 is TGCAGTGCTAGTTATTCCGGGAGGAACTACGAGCAGTACTTC. Translation: CSASYSGRNYEQYF.